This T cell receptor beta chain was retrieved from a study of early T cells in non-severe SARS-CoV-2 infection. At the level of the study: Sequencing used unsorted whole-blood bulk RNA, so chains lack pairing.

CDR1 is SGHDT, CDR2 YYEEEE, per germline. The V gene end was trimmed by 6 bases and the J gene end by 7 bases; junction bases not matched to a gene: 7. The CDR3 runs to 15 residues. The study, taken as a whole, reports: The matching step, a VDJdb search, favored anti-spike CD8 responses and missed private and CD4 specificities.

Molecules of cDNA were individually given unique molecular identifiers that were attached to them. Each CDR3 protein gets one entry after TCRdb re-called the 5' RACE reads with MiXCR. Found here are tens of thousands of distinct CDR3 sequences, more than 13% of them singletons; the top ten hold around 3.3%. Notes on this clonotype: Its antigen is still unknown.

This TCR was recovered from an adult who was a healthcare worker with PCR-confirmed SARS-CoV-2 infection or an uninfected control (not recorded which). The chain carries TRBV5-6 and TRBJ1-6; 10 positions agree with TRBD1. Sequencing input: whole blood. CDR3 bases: TGTGCCAGCATCAGACAGGGGGCAGGGAATTCACCCCTCCACTTT. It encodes CASIRQGAGNSPLHF.